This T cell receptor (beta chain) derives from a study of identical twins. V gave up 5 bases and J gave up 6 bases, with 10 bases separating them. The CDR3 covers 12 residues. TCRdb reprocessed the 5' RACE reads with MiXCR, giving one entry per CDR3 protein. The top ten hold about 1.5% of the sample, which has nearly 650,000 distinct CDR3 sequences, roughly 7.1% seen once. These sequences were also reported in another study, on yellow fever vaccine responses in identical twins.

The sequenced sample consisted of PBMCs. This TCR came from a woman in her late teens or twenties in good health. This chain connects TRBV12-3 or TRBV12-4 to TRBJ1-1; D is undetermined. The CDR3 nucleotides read TGTGCCAGCAGTCCCGGGTTTGCTGAAGCTTTCTTT. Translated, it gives CASSPGFAEAFF.